This record looks at one TCR beta chain sequence and its context. The antigen is undetermined. Each single cDNA molecule received a unique molecular identifier. TCRdb reprocessed the 5' RACE reads with MiXCR, giving one entry per CDR3 protein. Here the sample spans about 40,000 distinct CDR3 sequences, 20% to 25% being singletons. This entry comes from a study of early T cells in non-severe SARS-CoV-2 infection. Study context: Sequencing was performed on bulk RNA from unsorted whole blood, leaving chains unpaired. Study-wide points: Anti-spike CD8 responses were favored in VDJdb matching, and private and CD4 specificities were missed.

The origin of this receptor is an adult who was a healthcare worker with PCR-confirmed SARS-CoV-2 infection or an uninfected control (not recorded which). The material sequenced was whole blood, taken at baseline.

The CDR3 DNA reads TGCGCCAGCAGCCGGACAGGCTATGGCTACACCTTC. Translating it yields CASSRTGYGYTF. The V call is TRBV4-1, the J call TRBJ1-2, with 7 bases aligning to TRBD1. The CDR3 runs to 12 residues. J lost 4 bases, V lost 4 bases, and 0 bases had no gene match. Germline V gene data show CDR1 as MGHRA and CDR2 as YSYEKL.